The subject of this entry is one TCR beta chain. Its target is unknown. The CDR3 contains 11 residues. Germline V gene lookup returns CDR1 MGHDK and CDR2 SYGVNS. The V and J ends lost 5 bases and 11 bases respectively, with 12 bases between them. Primers: 60 Vbeta forward and 13 Jbeta reverse. The repertoire was sequenced with immunoSEQ multiplex PCR; TCRdb's copy has only in-frame clones and lacks some. This table holds approximately 190,000 clones, about 90% found once. This sample is part of a study of cytomegalovirus exposure and HLA in healthy donors. Overall study results and limits: Highest at DRB1 and lowest at HLA-C, TCR association rates differed among HLA loci in a later analysis. Reports indicated that the classifier achieved high specificity and sensitivity in diagnosing cytomegalovirus status. Most likely, a cluster of highly shared sequence variants arose as a sequencing artifact.

The sample taken for sequencing was PBMCs. This sequence originates from a man aged 30 to 39 in good health and CMV-seronegative. The chain has TRBV25-1 and TRBJ1-1, with D possibly TRBD1 on 5 matching bases. The CDR3 is CASSTGREAFF. The CDR3, as DNA: TGTGCCAGCAGTACAGGACGAGAGGCTTTCTTT.